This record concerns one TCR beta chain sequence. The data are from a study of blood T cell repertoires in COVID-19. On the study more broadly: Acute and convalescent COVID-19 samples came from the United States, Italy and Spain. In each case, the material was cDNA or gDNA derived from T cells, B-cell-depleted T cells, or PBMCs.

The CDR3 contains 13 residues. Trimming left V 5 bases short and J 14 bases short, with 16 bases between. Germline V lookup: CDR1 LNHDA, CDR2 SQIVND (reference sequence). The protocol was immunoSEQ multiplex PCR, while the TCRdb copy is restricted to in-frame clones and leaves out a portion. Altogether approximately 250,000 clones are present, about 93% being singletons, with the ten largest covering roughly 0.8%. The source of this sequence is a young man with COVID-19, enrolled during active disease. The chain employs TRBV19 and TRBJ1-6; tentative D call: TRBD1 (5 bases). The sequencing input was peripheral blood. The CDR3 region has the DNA TGTGCCAGTAGTCCAACAGGCCCTTCGGCCCTCCACTTT. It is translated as CASSPTGPSALHF.